These 28 T cell receptor beta chains were all obtained from the same sample, sequenced in a study of somatic mutations in cytotoxic T cells in rheumatoid arthritis. Clones were sequenced by immunoSEQ multiplex PCR, and TCRdb holds only the in-frame ones, with some missing. The repertoire holds 20,000 to 25,000 clones, about four fifths seen once, with roughly 3.8% in the top ten. Sequencing was carried out using CD8+ T cells sorted from blood. These receptors all stem from an adult with rheumatoid arthritis.

This sequence joins TRBV4-1 and TRBJ1-5; TRBD1 matches 10 bases. This CDR3 contains 17 residues. Germline values: CDR1 MGHRA, CDR2 YSYEKL. V shed 3 bases and J 7 bases; nucleotides not matched to a gene: 12. The CDR3 reads CASSHVPLTGGEQPQHF. The CDR3 coding sequence is TGCGCCAGCAGCCACGTCCCTCTGACAGGGGGCGAACAGCCCCAGCATTTT.

This rearrangement joins TRBV10-3 to TRBJ2-3, with 9 bases aligning to TRBD2. Losses at the gene ends were 0 bases for V and 10 bases for J; bases not matched to a gene: 17. Germline V lookup: CDR1 ENHRY, CDR2 SYGVKD. The CDR3 is 18 residues long. The CDR3 spells CAISESKAFGPLAGAQYF. As DNA, the CDR3 is TGTGCCATCAGTGAGTCGAAGGCGTTCGGCCCGTTAGCGGGGGCGCAGTATTTT.

This chain uses TRBV11-2 with TRBJ1-1, with 8 bases fitting TRBD1. CDR1 is SGHAT and CDR2 is FQNNGV in the germline V gene. Unmatched junction bases numbered 2, after V lost 3 bases and J lost 5 bases. There are 13 residues in the CDR3. The CDR3 region is CASSLNRGTEAFF. As DNA, the CDR3 is TGTGCCAGCAGCTTGAACAGGGGGACTGAAGCTTTCTTT.

V is TRBV5-8 and J is TRBJ2-3; weak D call: TRBD2 (5 bases). Germline-derived CDR1 and CDR2 are SGHTS and YDEGEE. V gave up 0 bases and J gave up 0 bases, with 14 bases separating them. CDR3 size: 17 residues. For the CDR3, the DNA is TGTGCCAGCAGCTTGGCCCGTATGAGGGCTAGCACAGATACGCAGTATTTT. Translation: CASSLARMRASTDTQYF.

The chain carries TRBV11-2 and TRBJ1-1; D possibly corresponds to TRBD1 (5 bases). V lost 5 bases and J 0 bases, leaving 25 bases between the germline ends. Germline V CDR1 and CDR2: SGHAT, FQNNGV. The CDR3 consists of 19 residues. The DNA for the CDR3 is TGTGCCAGCAGCGCAGGTTTGTCCGGTTGGGGACGCATGAACACTGAAGCTTTCTTT. This codes for CASSAGLSGWGRMNTEAFF.

This clone was found a few times. The chain joins TRBV6-5 to TRBJ1-1, with D perhaps matching TRBD1 (5 bases). CDR3 length: 16 residues. The ends were cut back, 0 bases at V and 2 bases at J, with 13 bases in the middle. Germline V gives CDR1 MNHEY, CDR2 SVGAGI. The CDR3 reads CASSYSLTASNTEAFF. CDR3 in DNA: TGTGCCAGCAGTTACTCGCTGACAGCTTCAAACACTGAAGCTTTCTTT.

The CDR3 nucleotides read TGTGCCATCAGTGAGTCGGAGACAGGGGGCTACGAGCAGTACTTC. It is translated as CAISESETGGYEQYF. This chain connects TRBV10-3 to TRBJ2-7; 9 nucleotides agree with TRBD1. CDR1 and CDR2 from the germline V gene are ENHRY and SYGVKD. The trim removed 0 bases at V and 3 bases at J, leaving 3 bases unmatched. This CDR3 is 15 amino acids long.

This rearrangement joins TRBV9 to TRBJ2-5; 8 nucleotides line up with TRBD2. CDR3 length equals 15 residues. Trimming removed 1 base from V and 4 bases from J; junction bases left unmatched: 6. Germline CDR1 SGDLS, CDR2 YYNGEE. The CDR3 loop is CASSVFSGDGETQYF. The CDR3, as DNA: TGTGCCAGCAGCGTATTTAGCGGGGACGGAGAGACCCAGTACTTC.

V and J are TRBV2 and TRBJ2-1, with D perhaps matching TRBD2 (6 bases). Germline CDR1 and CDR2: SNHLY and FYNNEI. The CDR3 spans 14 residues. The V end lost 8 bases, the J end lost 9 bases, and 20 bases lay between the germline ends. Here the CDR3 reads CASLGRGPSSEQFF. Written as DNA, the CDR3 is TGTGCCAGCCTCGGGCGGGGCCCCTCCAGTGAGCAGTTCTTC.

The chain combines TRBV6-5 with TRBJ1-1; tentative D call: TRBD1 (5 bases). CDR1 and CDR2 (germline): MNHEY, SVGAGI. Trimming cost V 1 base and J 1 base, with 10 bases left between them. The CDR3 contains 15 residues. The CDR3 here is CASSYFQDTNTEAFF. CDR3 DNA: TGTGCCAGCAGTTACTTTCAGGACACGAACACTGAAGCTTTCTTT.

This sequence joins TRBV4-3 and TRBJ2-6; D possibly corresponds to TRBD1 (5 bases). The CDR3 consists of 18 residues. CDR1 and CDR2 (germline): LGHNA, YSLEER. Deletions cut 1 base from V and 0 bases from J, with 13 bases between. The CDR3 loop reads CASSQVAQGFSGANVLTF. The CDR3 nucleotides are TGCGCCAGCAGCCAAGTGGCCCAGGGTTTCTCTGGGGCCAACGTCCTGACTTTC.

The genes are TRBV29-1 and TRBJ2-3; no clear D. Germline CDR1 and CDR2: SQVTM and ANQGSEA. V gave up 3 bases and J gave up 2 bases, with 12 bases separating them. The CDR3 consists of 14 residues. DNA for the CDR3: TGCAGCGTTGACGGCCTTAGGCCCACAGATACGCAGTATTTT. Translation gives CSVDGLRPTDTQYF.

The rearrangement uses TRBV2 and TRBJ2-1; 9 bases match TRBD1. The length of the CDR3 is 12 residues. Per germline, CDR1 SNHLY and CDR2 FYNNEI. The trim removed 6 bases at V and 14 bases at J, leaving 8 bases unmatched. CDR3 nucleotide sequence: TGTGCCAGCAGGGCCCGGGACAGGGTTAAGTTCTTC. Protein: CASRARDRVKFF.

The chain recombines TRBV7-9 with TRBJ2-6; D is possibly TRBD2 (7 bases). CDR1 SEHNR and CDR2 FQNEAQ come from the germline V gene (reference sequence). V was shortened by 0 bases and J by 4 bases, with 10 bases between the two germline ends. The CDR3 length is 16 residues. Here the CDR3 DNA reads TGTGCCAGCAGCTTAGCCGGGGGGCTCGGGGCCAACGTCCTGACTTTC. Its protein is CASSLAGGLGANVLTF.

The CDR3 coding sequence is TGTGCCATCAGTGACATGAGCGGGGACGAGCAGTACTTC. This gives the protein CAISDMSGDEQYF. V usage is TRBV10-3 and J usage is TRBJ2-7; 7 nucleotides align to TRBD2. V was clipped by 3 bases and J by 5 bases; unmatched bases: 4. The CDR3 totals 13 residues. The V gene's germline CDR1 is ENHRY and CDR2 SYGVKD.

This clone appeared a few times. V usage is TRBV19 and J usage is TRBJ1-4; D not resolved. V lost 7 bases and J lost 5, with 8 bases in between. This CDR3 region has 12 residues. Looked up from germline, CDR1 is LNHDA and CDR2 is SQIVND (reference sequence). In nucleotides, the CDR3 is TGTGCCAGTATGAGGGAAAATGAAAAACTGTTTTTT. Its translation is CASMRENEKLFF.

The chain carries TRBV6-1 and TRBJ1-2; possible D gene TRBD1, 5 bases. Trimming cost V 5 bases and J 6 bases, with 13 bases left between them. Germline V lookup: CDR1 MNHNS, CDR2 SASEGT. The CDR3 runs to 13 residues. This CDR3 reads CASSRPRGDGYTF. Here the CDR3 DNA reads TGTGCCAGCAGTCGTCCAAGAGGGGATGGCTACACCTTC.

The chain recombines TRBV4-2 with TRBJ2-5, with TRBD2 identical over 13 bases. V shed 0 bases, J shed 5 bases, and the junction held 6 bases outside the gene matches. This CDR3 region has 17 residues. Germline CDR1 and CDR2: LGHNA and YNFKEQ. The CDR3 is CASSQEGPTSGGETQYF. Written as DNA, the CDR3 is TGTGCCAGCAGCCAAGAAGGGCCGACTAGCGGGGGGGAGACCCAGTACTTC.

The chain has TRBV6-5 and TRBJ2-7; TRBD2 matches 8 bases. This CDR3 region has 15 residues. Germline V CDR1 and CDR2: MNHEY, SVGAGI. V trimming: 5 bases; J trimming: 6 bases; junction bases outside the gene matches: 12. The CDR3 reads CASSPGVAGPLEQYF. The CDR3 DNA sequence: TGTGCCAGCAGTCCCGGGGTAGCGGGGCCGCTCGAGCAGTACTTC.

This clone was detected once. The chain uses TRBV5-5 and TRBJ2-3; 9 bases match TRBD2. Losses at the gene ends were 0 bases for V and 5 bases for J; bases not matched to a gene: 10. Germline-derived CDR1 and CDR2 are SGHKS and YYEKEE (reference sequence). The CDR3 is made up of 17 amino acids. CDR3 region: CASSLDLAGPLQDTQYF. DNA for the CDR3: TGTGCCAGCAGCTTGGATCTAGCGGGGCCGCTCCAAGATACGCAGTATTTT.

The chain links TRBV5-5 to TRBJ2-1; tentatively, D is TRBD2 (6 bases). In germline, CDR1 is SGHKS, CDR2 YYEKEE (reference sequence). Deletions cut 4 bases from V and 0 bases from J, with 11 bases between. The CDR3 runs 15 residues. This chain's CDR3 is CASSPGLNSYNEQFF. CDR3 bases: TGTGCCAGCAGCCCAGGACTAAACTCCTACAATGAGCAGTTCTTC.

V and J are TRBV2 and TRBJ2-2, with D possibly matching TRBD1 (5 bases). This CDR3 region has 15 residues. The germline V gene has CDR1 SNHLY and CDR2 FYNNEI. V was cut by 2 bases and J by 2 bases, with 9 bases left in between. As DNA, the CDR3 is TGTGCCAGCAGTGAACAGGGATTTAACACCGGGGAGCTGTTTTTT. This sequence encodes CASSEQGFNTGELFF.

This clone was counted a few times. The chain couples TRBV19 to TRBJ1-6, with D perhaps matching TRBD1 (6 bases). The germline V gene encodes CDR1 LNHDA and CDR2 SQIVND (reference sequence). Trimming shortened V by 6 bases and J by 0 bases, and 12 bases separated the two germline ends. The CDR3 extends over 16 amino acids. The DNA of the CDR3 is TGTGCCAGTAGCCGCGGACAGAGCTCCTATAATTCACCCCTCCACTTT. Protein sequence: CASSRGQSSYNSPLHF.

The J gene is TRBJ2-5, the V gene TRBV19; 7 bases match TRBD1. Per the germline V gene, CDR1 is LNHDA and CDR2 is SQIVND (reference sequence). This CDR3 is 14 amino acids long. V trimming: 4 bases; J trimming: 1 base; junction bases outside the gene matches: 3. This chain's CDR3 is CASSTPGGQETQYF. The CDR3 DNA reads as TGTGCCAGTAGTACCCCAGGGGGCCAAGAGACCCAGTACTTC.

This CDR3 reads CSVVDTLFKNTEAFF. For the CDR3, the DNA is TGCAGCGTTGTTGACACCCTGTTCAAAAACACTGAAGCTTTCTTT. V is TRBV29-1 and J is TRBJ1-1; D gene uncertain. The V gene lost 4 bases and the J gene lost 2 bases, with 17 bases spanning the gap. Germline V gives CDR1 SQVTM, CDR2 ANQGSEA. This CDR3 is 15 amino acids long.

This chain uses TRBV27 with TRBJ2-7; TRBD1 agrees at 9 bases. The CDR3 has 12 amino acids. Looked up from germline, CDR1 is MNHEY and CDR2 is SMNVEV (reference sequence). The CDR3 nucleotides read TGTGCTGCGGGGACAGGGTCCTACGAGCAGTACTTC. It codes for CAAGTGSYEQYF.

V is TRBV4-2 and J is TRBJ1-6; perhaps TRBD1 as D (5 bases). Per germline, CDR1 LGHNA and CDR2 YNFKEQ. The CDR3 is 17 residues long. Trimming cost V 1 base and J 8 bases, with 18 bases left between them. The CDR3 DNA is TGTGCCAGCAGCCAAGTCGCAGGGAATATGATGGATTCACCCCTCCACTTT. This gives the protein CASSQVAGNMMDSPLHF.

This chain uses TRBV7-9 with TRBJ2-7; 7 nucleotides align to TRBD2. V shed 3 bases, J shed 0 bases, and the junction held 8 bases outside the gene matches. The CDR3 contains 16 residues. Germline V gene data show CDR1 as SEHNR and CDR2 as FQNEAQ (reference sequence). CDR3 nucleotide sequence: TGTGCCAGCAGCTTCGGAAGCGGGGTGGTCTCCTACGAGCAGTACTTC. Translated: CASSFGSGVVSYEQYF.